This entry features one T cell receptor beta chain sequence. This sample stems from a study of blood T cell repertoires in COVID-19. Germline V gene data show CDR1 as SQVTM and CDR2 as ANQGSEA. The CDR3 is made up of 14 amino acids. The V segment lost 4 bases and the J segment 4 bases; nucleotides outside the gene matches: 5. Using immunoSEQ multiplex PCR, the repertoire was profiled, and TCRdb retains in-frame clones only, with some absent. The sample records 150,000 or so clones, around four fifths being singletons. What was sequenced was peripheral blood. The receptor's source is a woman older than 75 with acute or convalescent COVID-19. The J gene is TRBJ2-1, the V gene TRBV29-1; 9 bases agree with TRBD2. In DNA, the CDR3 is TGCAGCGTTGGTAGACTAGCGGCATACAATGAGCAGTTCTTC. Translated: CSVGRLAAYNEQFF.